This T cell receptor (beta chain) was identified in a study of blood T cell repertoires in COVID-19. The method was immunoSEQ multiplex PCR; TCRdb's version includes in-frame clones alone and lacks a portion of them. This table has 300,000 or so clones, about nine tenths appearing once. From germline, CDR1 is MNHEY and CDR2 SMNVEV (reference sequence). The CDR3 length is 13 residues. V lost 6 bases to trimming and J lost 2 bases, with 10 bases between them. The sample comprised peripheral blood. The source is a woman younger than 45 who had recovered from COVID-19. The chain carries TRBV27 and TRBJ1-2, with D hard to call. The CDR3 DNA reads TGTGCCAGCAGATGGGCAGAAAACTATGGCTACACCTTC. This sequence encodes CASRWAENYGYTF.